Listed below are T cell receptor beta chains from one sample, sequenced in a study of blood T cell repertoires in COVID-19. Libraries were prepared by immunoSEQ multiplex PCR; TCRdb keeps only in-frame clonotypes and omits some of them. The sample lists about 320,000 clones, roughly 83% occurring once. The specimen was peripheral blood. These TCRs come from a woman in her 50s with acute or convalescent COVID-19. CDR3s include the opening cysteine and the closing phenylalanine or tryptophan. The order of the fields is J gene, V gene, D gene, clone size, CDR3 DNA, CDR3 protein. A D gene is named only where the DNA matches it firmly. Only part of the rows carry a size: once, few, many, or a class if the clone is expanded.

TRBJ1-3	TRBV28	TRBD1	-	TGTGCCAGCAGTAACCCGGGACAGAGCTCTGGAAACACCATATATTTT	CASSNPGQSSGNTIYF
TRBJ2-1	TRBV5-1	TRBD2	once	TGCGCCAGCAGCTTGGCCCCGGCTAGCGGGTACAATGAGCAGTTCTTC	CASSLAPASGYNEQFF
TRBJ1-1	TRBV7-9	-	-	TGTGCCAGCAGAAGGGTGGGGCTGGCTTTCTTT	CASRRVGLAFF
TRBJ2-4	TRBV30	-	-	TGTGCCTGGAGTAGGGGAGGGGGATCCAAAAACATTCAGTACTTC	CAWSRGGGSKNIQYF
TRBJ2-7	TRBV5-1	-	-	TGCGCCAGCAGCCCAGAGTCGACAAGAGCCGAGCAGTACTTC	CASSPESTRAEQYF
TRBJ1-2	TRBV5-1	TRBD1	-	TGCGCCAGCAGCCTGTCTGTGGGGACAGGGTTAAATGGCTACACCTTC	CASSLSVGTGLNGYTF
TRBJ1-1	TRBV2	TRBD1	-	TGTGCCAGCAGTTCTGGGACAGGGCTGAACACTGAAGCTTTCTTT	CASSSGTGLNTEAFF
TRBJ1-5	TRBV6-5	-	-	TGTGCCAGCAGTAACTCGGACAGCTACAATCAGCCCCAGCATTTT	CASSNSDSYNQPQHF
TRBJ1-6	TRBV28	-	-	TGTGCCAGCAGCCCGGGACAACTGCACTCACCCCTCCACTTT	CASSPGQLHSPLHF
TRBJ1-6	TRBV21-1	-	-	TGTGCCAGCAGCAAAGAGCCGGGGAAGCTTTGGTCACCCCTCCACTTT	CASSKEPGKLWSPLHF
TRBJ2-5	TRBV5-4	TRBD1	-	TGTGCCAGCAGCTTGGCCGGGACAGGGGGCAAGACCCAGTACTTC	CASSLAGTGGKTQYF
TRBJ2-1	TRBV5-1	TRBD1	-	TGCGCCAGCAGCTTCACACAGGGGGCCCCTTACAATGAGCAGTTCTTC	CASSFTQGAPYNEQFF
TRBJ1-4	TRBV15	-	-	TGTGCCACCAGCAAACCCCCAGGGATGCTGTTTTTT	CATSKPPGMLFF
TRBJ1-5	TRBV5-1	TRBD1	-	TGCGCCAGCAGCGGGGGACAGGGGCATCAGCCCCAGCATTTT	CASSGGQGHQPQHF
TRBJ1-1	TRBV16	-	-	TGTGCCAGCAGCCCGTGGGCAGGGGAAACTGAAGCTTTCTTT	CASSPWAGETEAFF
TRBJ1-1	TRBV7-2	TRBD1	-	TGTGCCAGCAGCGGGACAGGGGGTATGAACACTGAAGCTTTCTTT	CASSGTGGMNTEAFF
TRBJ1-5	TRBV19	-	few	TGTGCCAGTAGTCTACAGGGAAGCAATCAGCCCCAGCATTTT	CASSLQGSNQPQHF
TRBJ2-7	TRBV27	TRBD1	-	TGTGCCAGCGCCTTCCATAGGGGGCTCTTGTACGAGCAGTACTTC	CASAFHRGLLYEQYF
TRBJ2-2	TRBV9	-	-	TGTGCCAGCAGCGTAGTCGGGGACACCGGGGAGCTGTTTTTT	CASSVVGDTGELFF
TRBJ2-7	TRBV5-1	-	-	TGCGCCAGCAGCTTGGATTGGGGCGGCTCCTACGAGCAGTACTTC	CASSLDWGGSYEQYF
TRBJ1-6	TRBV7-3	TRBD1	once	TGTGCCAGCAGCTTTTCGGGACAGTATAATTCACCCCTCCACTTT	CASSFSGQYNSPLHF
TRBJ2-1	TRBV24-1	TRBD1	-	TGTGCCACCAGTGATTTGGACAGGGGGCCTTACAATGAGCAGTTCTTC	CATSDLDRGPYNEQFF
TRBJ2-5	TRBV28	-	once	TGTGCCAGCAGTGCCCGCGGAGGCGTCAAAGAGACCCAGTACTTC	CASSARGGVKETQYF
TRBJ1-2	TRBV7-8	TRBD1	-	TGTGCCAGCAGCTCCCGACAGGGTGCCTATGGCTACACCTTC	CASSSRQGAYGYTF
TRBJ2-7	TRBV4-1	-	-	TGCGCCAGCAGTCCTCAGACCCAGGATCCCTACGAGCAGTACTTC	CASSPQTQDPYEQYF
TRBJ1-3	TRBV28	-	-	TGTGCCAGCAGTTCGGGACTGGGAAACACCATATATTTT	CASSSGLGNTIYF
TRBJ2-5	TRBV5-1	TRBD2	-	TGCGCCAGCAGCTTTCGGGTAGCGGGAGAGTCAGAGACCCAGTACTTC	CASSFRVAGESETQYF
TRBJ1-2	TRBV2	TRBD1	-	TGTGCCAGCAGTGAATTCGACAGGGGGCACGGCTACACCTTC	CASSEFDRGHGYTF
TRBJ2-2	TRBV28	TRBD1	-	TGTGCCAGCAGCCGGGGCCGGGACAGGGGCCTGCCAAGGGCCGGGGAGCTGTTTTTT	CASSRGRDRGLPRAGELFF
TRBJ2-7	TRBV27	TRBD2	-	TGTGCCAGGACGCCCCCGGGACTAGTATTCGGCGAGCAGTACTTC	CARTPPGLVFGEQYF
TRBJ2-7	TRBV9	-	-	TGTGCCAGCAGCGTAGGCCACAGGGATTCCTACGAGCAGTACTTC	CASSVGHRDSYEQYF
TRBJ2-7	TRBV7-2	TRBD2	once	TGTGCCAGCAGCCCCCGACTAGCGGGAGCCTACGAGCAGTACTTC	CASSPRLAGAYEQYF
TRBJ1-5	TRBV24-1	-	-	TGTGCCACCAGTGATCCCGGACGGGAAAATCAGCCCCAGCATTTT	CATSDPGRENQPQHF
TRBJ2-7	TRBV2	TRBD2	-	TGTGCCATCGGGACTAGCGGTATCGAGCAGTACTTC	CAIGTSGIEQYF
TRBJ1-5	TRBV24-1	TRBD1	-	TGTGCCACCAGTGATCCCGGGACAGATAGCAATCAGCCCCAGCATTTT	CATSDPGTDSNQPQHF
TRBJ2-2	TRBV11-3	TRBD2	-	TGTGCCAGCAGCCTTGGACTAGCGGCGAACACCGGGGAGCTGTTTTTT	CASSLGLAANTGELFF